This TCR beta chain was recovered during a study of T cell responses to AZD1222 COVID-19 vaccine (dated by TCRdb to about 2021). The study in broad terms: AZD1222 recipients with second doses at about 4 weeks or about 12 weeks were pooled, because spike-specific TCR depth and breadth did not differ between schedules. A total of 233 trial participants underwent TCR sequencing, of whom 207 received two doses of AZD1222 and some 26 received two doses of the MenACWY control vaccine. Trial participants were enrolled by age into 18-55, 56-69 and 70-plus year subgroups, with around 150, 28 and 57 TCR-sequenced participants respectively. Findings and caveats that apply to the study as a whole: Most participants were white British and females outnumbered males, and the authors suggested that clonal diversity may have been underestimated. No day 14 peak-response samples were available, so repertoires were characterized only after the peak T cell response. Spike-specific TCR breadth and depth rose significantly after two AZD1222 doses compared with day 0 and with MenACWY recipients. The vaccine-associated CD4 TCRs covered the entire spike protein, and the dominant responses fell in regions 160-218 and 743-854. Epitopes outside the regions mutated in the B.1.351 and B.1.1.7 variants were reportedly recognized by nearly half of the unique spike-specific TCRs. Only five to seven AZD1222 recipients were SARS-CoV-2 seropositive at baseline, limiting conclusions about previously exposed vaccinees. The 56-69-year group was small, and its depth increase did not reach significance, likely because of low power.

Details on this clone: Its antigen remains unidentified. No base qualities exist here, and no much larger clone lies one base off it.

The CDR3 regions of human TCRbeta chains were subjected to immunosequencing. Per the original workflow: Repertoire TCRs were matched against a reference library of SARS-CoV-2-specific TCRs generated with the MIRA antigen-specificity platform. Breadth meant the fraction of unique TCRs that were SARS-CoV-2-associated, whereas depth meant the fraction of total T cells that were SARS-CoV-2-associated. Each spike-specific TCR was assigned to its reactive spike region and to a CD4 or CD8 class using the MIRA data. Log10-transformed breadth and depth values were compared by one-way ANOVA with Sidak's multiple comparisons tests. The clones in this table, taken by TCRdb from immuneACCESS, are in-frame only. Not every clone is retained; where verified, under half of the shortfall comes from an unresolved V gene, and the cause of the rest is unknown. Clone size and the V and J calls come from that table; the DNA yielded D and trimming. The sample records about 99,000 clones, over 80% of which are singletons. Over 6.5% of the sample lies in the top ten.

CDR1 SGHTA and CDR2 FQGNSA were looked up in the germline V gene. V is clipped by 2 bases and J by 2 bases, and the sequence between their germline boundaries is 9 bases long. The CDR3, from cysteine to phenylalanine, totals 14 residues. The entry retains the CDR3 DNA only, 42 bases that are in frame from base 1. Reading the label with the study, this specimen's time point is: baseline before first vaccination. Samples from vaccinated people were obtained from the UK trials COV001 and COV002, which included a single-blind randomized controlled phase 2/3 trial of AZD1222 (ChAdOx1 nCoV-19) in healthy adults. For TCRbeta chain sequencing, PBMC samples from trial participants were taken at day 0 and at day 28 after the second dose.

The chain joins TRBV7-2 to TRBJ1-1; there is no confident call for the D gene. Specimen: peripheral blood, collected on day 0 of AZD1222 vaccination. The clonotype originates from an adult in good health. This receptor carries the CDR3 CASSLYGVNTEAFF. The DNA is TGTGCCAGCAGCTTATACGGGGTTAACACTGAAGCTTTCTTT.